The 28 T cell receptor beta chains given below trace back to one sample, sequenced in a study of blood T cell repertoires in COVID-19. Profiling relied on immunoSEQ multiplex PCR, and the TCRdb table lists in-frame clones only, not all of them. The sample has approximately 230,000 clones; 70% to 90% are singletons. The sample taken for sequencing was PBMCs or T cells enriched from blood (not recorded which). The receptors shown here come from a man between 18 and 35 years old who had recovered from COVID-19.

V usage is TRBV29-1 and J usage is TRBJ1-1; possibly TRBD1 for D (5 bases). The V and J ends lost 8 bases and 1 base respectively, with 14 bases between them. The CDR3 is made up of 13 amino acids. Germline assignment: CDR1 SQVTM and CDR2 ANQGSEA. This CDR3 reads CSPTNQGNTEAFF. The CDR3 DNA follows: TGCAGCCCGACAAACCAGGGGAACACTGAAGCTTTCTTT.

This clone was seen a few times. This chain links TRBV10-2 with TRBJ2-1; perhaps TRBD1 as D (6 bases). CDR1 WSHSY and CDR2 SAAADI come from the germline V gene. Trimming shortened V by 0 bases and J by 3 bases, and 9 bases separated the two germline ends. CDR3 length: 15 residues. The CDR3, as DNA: TGCGCCAGCAGTGAGTCGAGGGGGAACTACAATGAGCAGTTCTTC. Residues: CASSESRGNYNEQFF.

In DNA form, the CDR3 reads TGTGCCAGCAGCCAAGGGTTTTACCCTAACCAAGAGACCCAGTACTTC. It codes for CASSQGFYPNQETQYF. The V call is TRBV3-1 (or the pseudogene TRBV3-2), the J call TRBJ2-5; D not certain. Trimming pared 1 base from V and 0 bases from J, leaving 12 bases between. Germline-derived CDR1 and CDR2 are LGHDT and YNNKEL (reference sequence). This CDR3 comprises 16 residues.

Only one count was recorded for this clone. The chain joins TRBV3-1 (or the pseudogene TRBV3-2) to TRBJ2-5; 7 bases fit TRBD2. Per germline, CDR1 LGHDT and CDR2 YNNKEL (reference sequence). This CDR3 is built from 12 residues. Trimming at V came to 4 bases and at J to 5 bases, leaving 1 base not matched to a gene. The CDR3 sequence is CASSLREETQYF. CDR3 bases: TGTGCCAGCAGCCTGCGGGAGGAGACCCAGTACTTC.

The chain employs TRBV6-6 and TRBJ2-3; D is ambiguous. The CDR3 totals 14 residues. V was trimmed by 0 bases and J by 2 bases, leaving 6 bases between them. The germline CDR1 and CDR2 sequences are MNHNY and SVGAGI (reference sequence). CDR3 DNA sequence: TGTGCCAGCAGTTACTCCCAACACACAGATACGCAGTATTTT. Its translation: CASSYSQHTDTQYF.

V gene TRBV19 combines with J gene TRBJ1-2; D is undetermined. Germline loops: CDR1 LNHDA, CDR2 SQIVND (reference sequence). CDR3 size: 12 residues. Trimming removed 9 bases from V and 4 bases from J, with 12 bases in between. The CDR3 loop is CASRGGPYGYTF. In DNA, the CDR3 is TGTGCCAGCAGAGGCGGCCCCTATGGCTACACCTTC.

The chain uses TRBV4-2 and TRBJ1-4, with 8 positions matching TRBD1. Germline CDR1 reads LGHNA; CDR2 reads YNFKEQ. V dropped 2 bases and J dropped 4; count of bases not matched to a gene: 6. The CDR3 contains 16 residues. DNA of the CDR3: TGTGCCAGCAGCCAAAATGGACAGGGAATTAATGAAAAACTGTTTTTT. It encodes CASSQNGQGINEKLFF.

This chain links TRBV27 with TRBJ2-1, with 8 bases matching TRBD2. CDR3 size: 15 residues. The V and J ends lost 6 bases and 2 bases, in that order; junction bases with no gene match: 6. The germline V gene has CDR1 MNHEY and CDR2 SMNVEV (reference sequence). In DNA, the CDR3 is TGTGCCAGCAGATCCGGGACTAGTACCTACAATGAGCAGTTCTTC. Translating gives CASRSGTSTYNEQFF.

J is TRBJ2-3 and V is TRBV6-5; TRBD1 matches 11 bases. J was trimmed by 6 bases and V by 5 bases; bases with no gene match: 4. The CDR3 has 14 residues. Germline-derived CDR1 and CDR2 are MNHEY and SVGAGI. CDR3 sequence: CASSRTGGGDTQYF. The CDR3 DNA sequence: TGTGCCAGCAGTCGGACAGGGGGCGGTGATACGCAGTATTTT.

The chain carries TRBV7-9 and TRBJ2-6; TRBD1 might be the D (6 bases). V lost 4 bases and J 4 bases, leaving 17 bases between the germline ends. The CDR3 has 17 amino acids. CDR1 is SEHNR and CDR2 is FQNEAQ in the germline V gene (reference sequence). CDR3 protein: CASSSTAGARGANVLTF. The CDR3 DNA reads as TGTGCCAGCAGCTCGACCGCAGGGGCACGCGGGGCCAACGTCCTGACTTTC.

The chain couples TRBV28 to TRBJ2-7, with a tentative D call TRBD2 (5 bases). Germline-derived CDR1 and CDR2 are MDHEN and SYDVKM. The V gene lost 7 bases and the J gene lost 5 bases, with 18 bases spanning the gap. The CDR3 loop spans 14 amino acids. DNA of the CDR3: TGTGCCAGCACCTTGGGTCTCGGGGTCCACGAGCAGTACTTC. Encoded protein: CASTLGLGVHEQYF.

The genes are TRBV7-2 and TRBJ2-7, with 7 bases lining up with TRBD2. The V gene end was trimmed by 4 bases and the J gene end by 0 bases; junction bases not matched to a gene: 3. Germline V gene lookup returns CDR1 SGHTA and CDR2 FQGNSA. The CDR3 has 14 amino acids. DNA for the CDR3: TGTGCCAGCAGCTACGGGGGGAGCTCCTACGAGCAGTACTTC. Translated, it gives CASSYGGSSYEQYF. Filled out from reference TRBV7-2 and TRBJ2-7, the complete variable domain reads GAGVSQSPSNKVTEKGKDVELRCDPISGHTALYWYRQSLGQGLEFLIYFQGNSAPDKSGLPSDRFSAERTGGSVSTLTIQRTQQEDSAVYLCASSYGGSSYEQYFGPGTRLTVT.

This clone was picked up a small number of times. This chain connects TRBV5-4 to TRBJ2-7; D might be TRBD2 (6 bases). Per germline, CDR1 SGHNT and CDR2 YYREEE (reference sequence). The CDR3 contains 14 residues. Trimming took off 0 bases at V and 5 bases at J, with 12 bases between the two ends. This CDR3 reads CASSLDGGAHEQYF. The DNA for the CDR3 is TGTGCCAGCAGCTTGGACGGAGGGGCCCACGAGCAGTACTTC.

Only one count was recorded for this clone. J is TRBJ1-3 and V is TRBV5-1; no definite D call. From germline, CDR1 is SGHRS and CDR2 YFSETQ. Deletions cut 0 bases from V and 3 bases from J, with 10 bases between. This CDR3 comprises 15 residues. The CDR3, as DNA: TGCGCCAGCAGCTTGGCCCCCGGGGTTGGAAACACCATATATTTT. It codes for CASSLAPGVGNTIYF.

V and J are TRBV7-2 and TRBJ2-1; 8 bases fit TRBD2. There are 16 residues in the CDR3. Trimming at V came to 6 bases and at J to 9 bases, leaving 16 bases not matched to a gene. Germline loops: CDR1 SGHTA, CDR2 FQGNSA. The DNA for the CDR3 is TGTGCCAGCAGGCCCGTGAGGGGCGGGAGGAAGGTTGAGCAGTTCTTC. Translation: CASRPVRGGRKVEQFF.

V gene TRBV7-9 combines with J gene TRBJ1-4; 11 nucleotides align to TRBD1. This CDR3 has 16 amino acids. From germline, CDR1 is SEHNR and CDR2 FQNEAQ (reference sequence). V lost 5 bases, J lost 7 bases, and 9 bases stayed unmatched. CDR3 nucleotide sequence: TGTGCCAGCAGCCTAACCTCCGGGACAGGGGGTGAAAAACTGTTTTTT. It encodes CASSLTSGTGGEKLFF.

The chain couples TRBV6-4 to TRBJ2-1; D is possibly TRBD2 (5 bases). Trimming took off 6 bases at V and 6 bases at J, with 12 bases between the two ends. The CDR3 loop spans 13 amino acids. Germline CDR1 MRHNA, CDR2 SNTAGT. CDR3 DNA sequence: TGTGCCAGCAGCCCTGCGGGCCTCAATGAGCAGTTCTTC. It yields the protein CASSPAGLNEQFF.

J is TRBJ1-6 and V is TRBV7-9, with TRBD1 matching over 7 bases. The CDR3 sequence is 16 residues long. Germline loops: CDR1 SEHNR, CDR2 FQNEAQ (reference sequence). With V trimmed by 2 bases and J by 9 bases, 10 bases remained unmatched. The CDR3 nucleotides read TGTGCCAGCAGCTTAACCCCACAGGGGCTGCTTTCACCCCTCCACTTT. Translation: CASSLTPQGLLSPLHF.

The chain joins TRBV19 to TRBJ1-2, with 7 bases lining up with TRBD1. From germline, CDR1 is LNHDA and CDR2 SQIVND (reference sequence). Trimming removed 10 bases from V and 2 bases from J; junction bases left unmatched: 7. The CDR3 is made up of 13 amino acids. CDR3 amino acids: CAIRGGQNYGYTF. CDR3 DNA: TGTGCCATCCGAGGGGGACAGAACTATGGCTACACCTTC.

This sequence joins TRBV6-5 and TRBJ2-7; 8 bases agree with TRBD1. This CDR3 is 16 amino acids long. The J segment lost 4 bases and the V segment lost 0 bases, leaving 8 bases of the junction unmatched. The germline CDR1 and CDR2 sequences are MNHEY and SVGAGI. CDR3 in amino acids: CASSYSLAGGAYEQYF. In DNA, the CDR3 is TGTGCCAGCAGTTACTCTTTGGCAGGGGGCGCATACGAGCAGTACTTC.

J is TRBJ2-5 and V is TRBV5-1; TRBD2 matches 11 bases. With V trimmed by 0 bases and J by 5 bases, 6 bases remained unmatched. Germline lookup yields CDR1 SGHRS and CDR2 YFSETQ. The CDR3 is 16 residues long. CDR3 coding DNA: TGCGCCAGCAGCTTGGGTAGCGGGAGGGCCCTGGAGACCCAGTACTTC. This encodes CASSLGSGRALETQYF.

DNA of the CDR3: TGTGCCAGCAGAAGCCGACAGGGATTATACAATGAGCAGTTCTTC. This encodes CASRSRQGLYNEQFF. The chain employs TRBV11-3 and TRBJ2-1; the match to TRBD1 covers 7 bases. This CDR3 spans 15 amino acids. V lost 6 bases, J lost 4 bases, and 9 bases stayed unmatched. The germline CDR1 and CDR2 sequences are SGHNT and YENEEA.

The chain links TRBV5-6 to TRBJ2-7, with 8 bases lining up with TRBD1. Germline CDR1 SGHDT, CDR2 YYEEEE. The CDR3 sequence is 13 residues long. V lost 3 bases, J lost 2 bases, and 1 base stayed unmatched. In DNA, the CDR3 is TGTGCCAGCAGCTGGACAGGGACCTACGAGCAGTACTTC. Protein product: CASSWTGTYEQYF.

The rearrangement joins TRBV10-3 to TRBJ2-1; 13 bases fit TRBD2. Germline CDR1 ENHRY, CDR2 SYGVKD. The length of the CDR3 is 17 residues. After removal of 3 bases from V and 8 bases from J, the junction contained 10 bases not matched to a gene. The CDR3 loop is CAISDPTSGRGGDEQFF. The CDR3 region has the DNA TGTGCCATCAGTGACCCAACTAGCGGGAGGGGAGGGGATGAGCAGTTCTTC.

The V and J genes are TRBV11-3 and TRBJ2-1, with D possibly TRBD2 on 6 matching bases. Trimming removed 5 bases at V and 3 bases at J, with 20 bases between. Germline CDR1 is SGHNT and CDR2 is YENEEA. The CDR3 extends over 17 amino acids. In DNA form, the CDR3 reads TGTGCCAGCAGCACCCACCCAGGAGGGTTTCTCTACAATGAGCAGTTCTTC. It translates to CASSTHPGGFLYNEQFF. The full variable domain, its missing parts supplied by reference TRBV11-3 and TRBJ2-1, is EAGVVQSPRYKIIEKKQPVAFWCNPISGHNTLYWYLQNLGQGPELLIRYENEEAVDDSQLPKDRFSAERLKGVDSTLKIQPAELGDSAVYLCASSTHPGGFLYNEQFFGPGTRLTVL.

The chain uses TRBV28 and TRBJ1-3; 8 nucleotides agree with TRBD1. CDR3 length: 15 amino acids. CDR1 is MDHEN and CDR2 is SYDVKM in the germline V gene. Trimming cost V 4 bases and J 3 bases; bases outside gene matches: 5. The CDR3 bases are TGTGCCAGCAGTTCGGACAGGGAGGTTGGAAACACCATATATTTT. This gives the protein CASSSDREVGNTIYF.

This rearrangement joins TRBV6-1 to TRBJ2-7; 7 bases are shared with TRBD2. The V gene's germline CDR1 is MNHNS and CDR2 SASEGT. Trimming at V came to 1 base and at J to 0 bases, leaving 3 bases not matched to a gene. The CDR3 consists of 15 residues. As DNA, the CDR3 is TGTGCCAGCAGTGAAGAGGGCGGGGGCTCCTACGAGCAGTACTTC. Translating it yields CASSEEGGGSYEQYF.

The chain couples TRBV30 to TRBJ1-3; D not resolved. The ends were cut back, 2 bases at V and 3 bases at J, with 14 bases in the middle. Germline V gene data show CDR1 as GTSNPN and CDR2 as SVGIG (reference sequence). This CDR3 is 15 amino acids long. The DNA for the CDR3 is TGTGCCTGGAGTCAGGCTGAAAGTTATGGAAACACCATATATTTT. Translating gives CAWSQAESYGNTIYF.